A single sample gave rise to the 8 T cell receptor beta chains below, sequenced in a study of cytomegalovirus exposure and HLA in healthy donors. Clones were read by immunoSEQ multiplex PCR, and TCRdb kept only the in-frame ones, dropping some. The data hold 120,000 to 150,000 clones, with roughly nine tenths observed a single time. The sample taken for sequencing was PBMCs. The receptors come from a woman in her late teens or twenties in good health and CMV-seropositive.

The chain has TRBV4-1 and TRBJ2-5; 7 nucleotides align to TRBD1. Germline V gives CDR1 MGHRA, CDR2 YSYEKL. Trimming took 1 base from V and 5 from J; bases not matched to a gene: 7. This CDR3 spans 15 amino acids. The CDR3 nucleotides are TGCGCCAGCAGCCAAGCACAGGGGTTGGACGAGACCCAGTACTTC. Protein sequence: CASSQAQGLDETQYF.

The chain links TRBV28 to TRBJ1-4, with D uncertain. This CDR3 is built from 14 residues. V lost 1 base to trimming and J lost 8 bases, with 11 bases between them. From germline, CDR1 is MDHEN and CDR2 SYDVKM. The CDR3 DNA reads as TGTGCCAGCAGTTTATTAGGAGGAAGGGAAAAACTGTTTTTT. Its protein product is CASSLLGGREKLFF.

V usage is TRBV10-1 and J usage is TRBJ2-3, with unresolved D. This CDR3 is 15 amino acids long. V lost 6 bases and J lost 4, with 17 bases in between. Germline V CDR1 and CDR2: WNHNN, SYGVQD (reference sequence). The CDR3 region is CASSPDVSSADTQYF. CDR3 sequence (DNA): TGCGCCAGCAGCCCGGATGTTAGCAGCGCAGATACGCAGTATTTT.

The rearrangement links TRBV6-5 to TRBJ2-7; TRBD1 might be the D (5 bases). Trimming removed 4 bases at V and 4 bases at J, with 14 bases between. The CDR3 has 14 amino acids. Germline CDR1 and CDR2: MNHEY and SVGAGI. In DNA form, the CDR3 reads TGTGCCAGCAGTTTCTCTACAGGTCGGTACGAGCAGTACTTC. Its translation: CASSFSTGRYEQYF.

CDR3 DNA: TGCAGTGCTAGTATGAACACTGAAGCTTTCTTT. Translated: CSASMNTEAFF. The rearrangement links TRBV20-1 to TRBJ1-1; unclear D gene. CDR3 length: 11 amino acids. V was clipped by 3 bases and J by 0 bases, with 2 bases between them. Germline values: CDR1 DFQATT, CDR2 SNEGSKA (reference sequence).

The DNA of the CDR3 is TGTGCCAGCAGTTACGAGAGGGGGCGCGTTGAAAAACTGTTTTTT. It specifies CASSYERGRVEKLFF. The chain has TRBV6-5 and TRBJ1-4; TRBD1 matches at 7 bases. Germline assignment: CDR1 MNHEY and CDR2 SVGAGI. The V and J ends lost 2 bases and 7 bases, in that order; junction bases with no gene match: 7. This CDR3 contains 15 residues.

The rearrangement links TRBV30 to TRBJ1-3, with D uncertain. CDR3 length: 13 amino acids. V was pared by 0 bases and J by 4 bases, with 7 bases between. From germline, CDR1 is GTSNPN and CDR2 SVGIG (reference sequence). As DNA, the CDR3 is TGTGCCTGGAGTGTAGGCGGCGGAAACACCATATATTTT. It translates to CAWSVGGGNTIYF. Full variable domain (rest looked up from reference TRBV30 and TRBJ1-3): SQTIHQWPATLVQPVGSPLSLECTVEGTSNPNLYWYRQAAGRGLQLLFYSVGIGQISSEVPQNLSASRPQDRQFILSSKKLLLSDSGFYLCAWSVGGGNTIYFGEGSWLTVV.

The rearrangement links TRBV11-2 to TRBJ1-1; D unclear. Germline lookup yields CDR1 SGHAT and CDR2 FQNNGV. V lost 5 bases and J lost 1, with 8 bases in between. The CDR3 loop spans 13 amino acids. CDR3 protein: CASSPGSNTEAFF. CDR3 bases: TGTGCCAGCAGCCCCGGGTCGAACACTGAAGCTTTCTTT.